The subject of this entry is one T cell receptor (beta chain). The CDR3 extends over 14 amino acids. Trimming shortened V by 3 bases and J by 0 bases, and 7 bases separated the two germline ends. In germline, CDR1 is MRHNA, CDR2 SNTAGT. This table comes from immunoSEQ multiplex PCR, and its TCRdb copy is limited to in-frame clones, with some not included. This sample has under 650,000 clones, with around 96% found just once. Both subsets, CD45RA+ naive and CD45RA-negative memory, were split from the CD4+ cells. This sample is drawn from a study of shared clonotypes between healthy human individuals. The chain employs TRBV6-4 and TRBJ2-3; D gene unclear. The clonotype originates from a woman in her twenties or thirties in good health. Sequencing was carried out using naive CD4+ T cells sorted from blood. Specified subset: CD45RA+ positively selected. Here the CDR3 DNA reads TGTGCCAGCAGTGAGTCACAGAGCACAGATACGCAGTATTTT. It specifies CASSESQSTDTQYF.